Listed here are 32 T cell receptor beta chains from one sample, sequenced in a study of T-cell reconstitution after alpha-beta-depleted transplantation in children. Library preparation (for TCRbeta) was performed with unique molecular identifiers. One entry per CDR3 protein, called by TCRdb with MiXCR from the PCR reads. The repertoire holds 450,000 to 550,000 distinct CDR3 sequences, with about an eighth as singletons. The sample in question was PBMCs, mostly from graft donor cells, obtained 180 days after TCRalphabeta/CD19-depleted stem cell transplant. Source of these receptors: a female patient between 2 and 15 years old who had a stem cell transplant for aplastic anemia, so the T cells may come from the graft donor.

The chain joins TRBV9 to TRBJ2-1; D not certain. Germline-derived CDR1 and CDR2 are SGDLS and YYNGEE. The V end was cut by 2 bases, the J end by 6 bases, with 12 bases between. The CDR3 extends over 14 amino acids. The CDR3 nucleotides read TGTGCCAGCAGCGTTAACTGGGGTTGCAATGAGCAGTTCTTC. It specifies CASSVNWGCNEQFF.

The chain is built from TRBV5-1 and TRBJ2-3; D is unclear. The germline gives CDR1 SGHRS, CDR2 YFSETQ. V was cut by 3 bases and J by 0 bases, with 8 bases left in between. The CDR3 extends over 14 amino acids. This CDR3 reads CASSWRDSTDTQYF. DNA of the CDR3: TGCGCCAGCAGCTGGCGAGACAGCACAGATACGCAGTATTTT. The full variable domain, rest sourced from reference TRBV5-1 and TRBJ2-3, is KAGVTQTPRYLIKTRGQQVTLSCSPISGHRSVSWYQQTPGQGLQFLFEYFSETQRNKGNFPGRFSGRQFSNSRSEMNVSTLELGDSALYLCASSWRDSTDTQYFGPGTRLTVL.

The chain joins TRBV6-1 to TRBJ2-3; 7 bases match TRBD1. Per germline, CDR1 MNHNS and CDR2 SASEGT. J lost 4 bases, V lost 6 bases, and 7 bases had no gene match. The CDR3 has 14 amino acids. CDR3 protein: CASRKRQGADTQYF. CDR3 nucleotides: TGTGCCAGCAGGAAGCGACAGGGCGCAGATACGCAGTATTTT.

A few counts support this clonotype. CDR3 coding DNA: TGTGCCAGCAGTTACTTGAGGAAGGGGAACACTGAAGCTTTCTTT. As protein: CASSYLRKGNTEAFF. The rearrangement joins TRBV27 to TRBJ1-1; D remains ambiguous. The CDR3 extends over 15 amino acids. V lost 4 bases and J lost 1, with 13 bases in between. Germline loops: CDR1 MNHEY, CDR2 SMNVEV (reference sequence).

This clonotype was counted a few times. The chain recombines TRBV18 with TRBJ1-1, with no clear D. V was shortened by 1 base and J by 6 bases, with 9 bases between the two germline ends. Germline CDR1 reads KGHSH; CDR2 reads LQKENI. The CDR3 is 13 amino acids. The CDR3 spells CASSPRFDSEAFF. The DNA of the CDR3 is TGTGCCAGCTCACCACGTTTCGATTCTGAAGCTTTCTTT.

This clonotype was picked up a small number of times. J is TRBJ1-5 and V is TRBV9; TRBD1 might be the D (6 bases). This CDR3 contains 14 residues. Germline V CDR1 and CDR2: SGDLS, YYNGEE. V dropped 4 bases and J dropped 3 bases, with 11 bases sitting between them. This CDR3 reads CASSSRDNNQPQHF. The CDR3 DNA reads TGTGCCAGCAGCTCCCGGGACAACAATCAGCCCCAGCATTTT.

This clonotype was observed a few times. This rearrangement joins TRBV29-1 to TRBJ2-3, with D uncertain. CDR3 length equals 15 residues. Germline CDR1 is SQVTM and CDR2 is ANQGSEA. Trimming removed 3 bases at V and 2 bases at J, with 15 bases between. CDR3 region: CSVDSHATITDTQYF. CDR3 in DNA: TGCAGCGTTGATTCCCATGCGACGATCACAGATACGCAGTATTTT.

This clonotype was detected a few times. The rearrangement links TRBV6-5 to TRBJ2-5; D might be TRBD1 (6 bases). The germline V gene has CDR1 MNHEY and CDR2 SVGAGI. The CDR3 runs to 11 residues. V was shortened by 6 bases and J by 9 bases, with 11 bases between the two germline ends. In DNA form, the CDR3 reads TGTGCCAGCAGCAGGGGTGTTGCCCAGTACTTC. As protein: CASSRGVAQYF.

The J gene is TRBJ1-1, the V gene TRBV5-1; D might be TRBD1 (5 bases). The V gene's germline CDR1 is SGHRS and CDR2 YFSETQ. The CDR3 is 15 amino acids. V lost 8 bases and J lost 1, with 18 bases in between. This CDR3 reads CARVDLRQGNTEAFF. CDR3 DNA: TGCGCCAGAGTGGACCTCAGGCAGGGGAACACTGAAGCTTTCTTT.

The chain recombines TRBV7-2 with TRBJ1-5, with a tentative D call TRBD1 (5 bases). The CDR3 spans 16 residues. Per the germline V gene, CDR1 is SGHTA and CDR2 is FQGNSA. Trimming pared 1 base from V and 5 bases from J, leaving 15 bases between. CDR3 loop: CASSLVLDRSHQPQHF. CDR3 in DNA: TGTGCCAGCAGCTTAGTCCTAGACAGAAGTCATCAGCCCCAGCATTTT.

CDR3 sequence: CASSFLLRDTQYF. The CDR3 DNA reads as TGTGCCAGCAGCTTTCTCCTAAGAGATACGCAGTATTTT. This chain connects TRBV7-2 to TRBJ2-3; D is ambiguous. The CDR3 covers 13 residues. The germline CDR1 and CDR2 sequences are SGHTA and FQGNSA. V dropped 3 bases and J dropped 5 bases, with 9 bases sitting between them.

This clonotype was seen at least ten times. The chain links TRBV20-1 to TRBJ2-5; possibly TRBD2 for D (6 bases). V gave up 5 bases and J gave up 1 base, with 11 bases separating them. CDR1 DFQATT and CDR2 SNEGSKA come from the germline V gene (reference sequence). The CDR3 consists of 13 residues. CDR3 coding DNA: TGCAGTGCTCACTCGGGACTCCAAGAGACCCAGTACTTC. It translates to CSAHSGLQETQYF.

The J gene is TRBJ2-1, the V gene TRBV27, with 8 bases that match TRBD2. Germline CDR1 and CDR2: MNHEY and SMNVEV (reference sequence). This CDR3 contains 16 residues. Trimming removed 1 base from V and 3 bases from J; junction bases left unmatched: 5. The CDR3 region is CASSLYEAGVYNEQFF. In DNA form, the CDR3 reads TGTGCCAGCAGTTTATACGAAGCGGGGGTCTACAATGAGCAGTTCTTC.

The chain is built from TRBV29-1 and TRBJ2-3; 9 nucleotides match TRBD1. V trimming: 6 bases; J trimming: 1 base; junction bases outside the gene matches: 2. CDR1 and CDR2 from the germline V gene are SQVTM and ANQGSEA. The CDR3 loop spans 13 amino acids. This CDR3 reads CSVRTGGTDTQYF. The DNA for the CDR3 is TGCAGCGTCCGGACAGGGGGCACAGATACGCAGTATTTT.

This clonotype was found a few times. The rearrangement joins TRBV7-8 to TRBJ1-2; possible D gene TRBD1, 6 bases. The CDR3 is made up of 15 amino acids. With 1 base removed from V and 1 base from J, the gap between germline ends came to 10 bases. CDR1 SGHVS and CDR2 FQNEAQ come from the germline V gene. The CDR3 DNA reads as TGTGCCAGCAGCTTAGAACAGGGAAGTAACTATGGCTACACCTTC. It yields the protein CASSLEQGSNYGYTF. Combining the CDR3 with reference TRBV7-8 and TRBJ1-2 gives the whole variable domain GAGVSQSPRYKVAKRGQDVALRCDPISGHVSLFWYQQALGQGPEFLTYFQNEAQLDKSGLPSDRFFAERPEGSVSTLKIQRTQQEDSAVYLCASSLEQGSNYGYTFGSGTRLTVV.

CDR3 sequence: CASTWEGAEQFF. The CDR3 DNA sequence: TGTGCCAGCACCTGGGAGGGAGCTGAGCAGTTCTTC. The gene calls are TRBV7-9 and TRBJ2-1; TRBD2 aligns across 7 bases. V lost 7 bases and J lost 9; bases outside the gene matches: 6. This CDR3 comprises 12 residues. Germline V gene lookup returns CDR1 SEHNR and CDR2 FQNEAQ (reference sequence).

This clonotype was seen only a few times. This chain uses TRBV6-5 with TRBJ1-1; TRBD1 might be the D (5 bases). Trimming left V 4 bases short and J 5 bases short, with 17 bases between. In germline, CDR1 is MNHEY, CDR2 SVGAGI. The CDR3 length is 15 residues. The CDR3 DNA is TGTGCCAGCAGTTGGCAGGGAGTCGGAATGACTGAAGCTTTCTTT. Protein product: CASSWQGVGMTEAFF.

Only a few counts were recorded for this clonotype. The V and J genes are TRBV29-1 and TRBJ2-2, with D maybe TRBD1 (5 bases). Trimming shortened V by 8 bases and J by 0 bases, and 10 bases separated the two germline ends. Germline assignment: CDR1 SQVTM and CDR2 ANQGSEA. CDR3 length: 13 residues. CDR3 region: CSFGHPNTGELFF. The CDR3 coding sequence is TGCAGCTTCGGACATCCGAACACCGGGGAGCTGTTTTTT.

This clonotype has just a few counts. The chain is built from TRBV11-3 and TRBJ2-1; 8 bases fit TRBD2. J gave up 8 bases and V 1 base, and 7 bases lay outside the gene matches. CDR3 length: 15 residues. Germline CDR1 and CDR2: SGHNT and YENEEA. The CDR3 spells CASSLVPGGLDEQFF. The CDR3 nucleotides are TGTGCCAGCAGCTTAGTTCCGGGAGGGTTGGATGAGCAGTTCTTC.

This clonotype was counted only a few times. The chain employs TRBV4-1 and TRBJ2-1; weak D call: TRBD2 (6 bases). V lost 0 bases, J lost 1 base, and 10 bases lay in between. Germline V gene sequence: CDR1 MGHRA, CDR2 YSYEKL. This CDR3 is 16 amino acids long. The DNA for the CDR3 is TGCGCCAGCAGCCAAGACTCGGGAGAATCCTACAATGAGCAGTTCTTC. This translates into CASSQDSGESYNEQFF.

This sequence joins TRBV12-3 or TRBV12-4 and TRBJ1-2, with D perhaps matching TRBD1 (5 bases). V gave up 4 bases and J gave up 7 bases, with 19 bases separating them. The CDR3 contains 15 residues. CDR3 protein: CASSSDRGDGGGYTF. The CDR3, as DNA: TGTGCCAGCAGTTCGGACCGTGGGGATGGGGGTGGCTACACCTTC.

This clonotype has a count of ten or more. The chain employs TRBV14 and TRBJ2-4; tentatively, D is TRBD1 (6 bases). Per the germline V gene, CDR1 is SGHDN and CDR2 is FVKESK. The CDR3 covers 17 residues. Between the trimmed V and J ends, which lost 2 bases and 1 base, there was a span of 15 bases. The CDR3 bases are TGTGCCAGCAGCCAATGGGACACATCTAGGGCCAAAAACATTCAGTACTTC. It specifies CASSQWDTSRAKNIQYF.

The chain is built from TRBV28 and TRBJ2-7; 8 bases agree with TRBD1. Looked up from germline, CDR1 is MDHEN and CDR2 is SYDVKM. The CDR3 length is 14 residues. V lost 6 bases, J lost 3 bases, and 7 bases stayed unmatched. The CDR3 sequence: CASRLTGVSYEQYF. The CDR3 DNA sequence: TGTGCCAGCAGGCTGACAGGGGTAAGCTACGAGCAGTACTTC.

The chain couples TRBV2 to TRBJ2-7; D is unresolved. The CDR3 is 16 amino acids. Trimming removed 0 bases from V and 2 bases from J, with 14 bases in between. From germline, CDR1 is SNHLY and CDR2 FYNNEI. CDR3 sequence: CASSEALWGFAYEQYF. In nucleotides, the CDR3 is TGTGCCAGCAGTGAAGCGCTTTGGGGATTCGCCTACGAGCAGTACTTC.

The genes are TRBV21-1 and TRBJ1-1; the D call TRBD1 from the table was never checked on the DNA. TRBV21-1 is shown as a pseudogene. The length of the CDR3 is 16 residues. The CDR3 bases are TGTGCCAGCAGCAAAGGATGGGACCCCGCGGACACTGAAGCTTTCTTT. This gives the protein CASSKGWDPADTEAFF.

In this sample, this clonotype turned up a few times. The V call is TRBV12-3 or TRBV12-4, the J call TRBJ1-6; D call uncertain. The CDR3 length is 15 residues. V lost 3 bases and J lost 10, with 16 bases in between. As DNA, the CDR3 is TGTGCCAGCAGTTTGGTTCGGGCCTGGGAATCACCCCTCCACTTT. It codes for CASSLVRAWESPLHF.

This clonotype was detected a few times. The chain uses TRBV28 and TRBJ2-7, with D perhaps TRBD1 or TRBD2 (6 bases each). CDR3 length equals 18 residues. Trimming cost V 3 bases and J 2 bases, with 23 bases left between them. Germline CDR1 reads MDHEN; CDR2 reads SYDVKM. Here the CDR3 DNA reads TGTGCCAGCAGTTTTCCTACCCTTGACCGGGGGCCAGCCTACGAGCAGTACTTC. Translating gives CASSFPTLDRGPAYEQYF.

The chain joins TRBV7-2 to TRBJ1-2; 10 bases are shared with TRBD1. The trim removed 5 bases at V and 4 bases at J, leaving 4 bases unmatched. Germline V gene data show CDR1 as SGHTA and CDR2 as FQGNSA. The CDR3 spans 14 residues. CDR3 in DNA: TGTGCCAGCAGCCAGGACAGGGGGTTCTATGGCTACACCTTC. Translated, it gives CASSQDRGFYGYTF.

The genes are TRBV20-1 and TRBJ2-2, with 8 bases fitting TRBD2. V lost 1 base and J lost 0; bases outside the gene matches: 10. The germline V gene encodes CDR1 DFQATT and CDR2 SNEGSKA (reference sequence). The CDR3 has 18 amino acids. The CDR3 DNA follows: TGCAGTGCTAGAGTGGCGGGAGGTTTTCGGACGAACACCGGGGAGCTGTTTTTT. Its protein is CSARVAGGFRTNTGELFF.

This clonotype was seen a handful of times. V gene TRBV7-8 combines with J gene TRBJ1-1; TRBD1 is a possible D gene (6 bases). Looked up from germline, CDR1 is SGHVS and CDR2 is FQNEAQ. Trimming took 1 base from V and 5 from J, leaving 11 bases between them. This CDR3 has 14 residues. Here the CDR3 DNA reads TGTGCCAGCAGCTTAGTCACAGGGAGAACTGAAGCTTTCTTT. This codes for CASSLVTGRTEAFF.

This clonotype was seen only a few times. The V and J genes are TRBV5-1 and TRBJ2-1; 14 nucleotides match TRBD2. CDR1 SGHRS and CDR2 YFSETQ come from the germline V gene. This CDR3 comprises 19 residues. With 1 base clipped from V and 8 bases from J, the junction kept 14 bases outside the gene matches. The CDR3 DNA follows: TGCGCCAGCAGCTTGTTCAGGCCGGGACTAGCGGGAGATCGCGATGAGCAGTTCTTC. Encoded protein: CASSLFRPGLAGDRDEQFF.

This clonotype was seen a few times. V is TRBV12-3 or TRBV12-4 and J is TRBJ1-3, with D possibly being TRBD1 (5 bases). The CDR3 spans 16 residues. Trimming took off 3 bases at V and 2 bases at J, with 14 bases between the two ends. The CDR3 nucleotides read TGTGCCAGCAGTTTGGGGCCCTATACCGCTGGAAACACCATATATTTT. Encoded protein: CASSLGPYTAGNTIYF.